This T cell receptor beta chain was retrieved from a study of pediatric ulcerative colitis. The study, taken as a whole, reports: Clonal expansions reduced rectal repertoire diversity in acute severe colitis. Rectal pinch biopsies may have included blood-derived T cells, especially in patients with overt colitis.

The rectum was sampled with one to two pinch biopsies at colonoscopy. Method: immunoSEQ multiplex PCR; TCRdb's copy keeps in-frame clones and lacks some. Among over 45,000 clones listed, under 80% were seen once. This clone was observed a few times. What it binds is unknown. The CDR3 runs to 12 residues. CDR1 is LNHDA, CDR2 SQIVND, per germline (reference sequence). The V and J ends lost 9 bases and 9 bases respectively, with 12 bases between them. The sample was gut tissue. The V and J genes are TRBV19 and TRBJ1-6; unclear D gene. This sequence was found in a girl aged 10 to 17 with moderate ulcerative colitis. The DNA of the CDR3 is TGTGCCAGCCGGCGGGGAATTTCACCCCTCCACTTT. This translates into CASRRGISPLHF. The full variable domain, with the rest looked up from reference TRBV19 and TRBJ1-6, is DGGITQSPKYLFRKEGQNVTLSCEQNLNHDAMYWYRQDPGQGLRLIYYSQIVNDFQKGDIAEGYSVSREKKESFPLTVTSAQKNPTAFYLCASRRGISPLHFGNGTRLTVT.